The clone carrying this T cell receptor (beta chain) showed up just a few times. This sample was included in a study of technical replicates of blood from several donors. TCRdb keeps only in-frame clones here, not all; method: immunoSEQ multiplex PCR. The sample yields 80,000 or so clones, roughly four fifths seen once. CDR1 is SQVTM, CDR2 ANQGSEA, per germline. V shed 7 bases and J shed 7 bases, with 13 bases lying between them. CDR3 length equals 11 residues. Sequencing was performed on PBMCs. The chain employs TRBV29-1 and TRBJ1-1; D unclear. This clonotype originated in a human donor in good health. Some clones in this sample may be carry-over from other donors' samples. CDR3 DNA sequence: TGCAGCGCCGATGCTTACAGTGAAGCTTTCTTT. Protein sequence: CSADAYSEAFF.